This TCR beta chain came from a study of shared clonotypes between healthy human individuals. This clone was counted a single time. TCRdb keeps only in-frame clones here, not all; method: immunoSEQ multiplex PCR. Among approximately 2.4 million clones listed, 95% were seen once. The sequenced sample consisted of naive CD4+ T cells sorted from blood. The subset was: CD45RA+ positively selected. The sequence derives from a man aged 18 to 29 in good health.

The CDR3 region is CASSLGGASTDTQYF. The CDR3, as DNA: TGTGCCAGCAGCTTAGGCGGGGCTAGCACAGATACGCAGTATTTT. The V gene is TRBV11-3, the J gene TRBJ2-3, with D possibly TRBD2 on 6 matching bases. CDR3 length: 15 residues. Trimming removed 1 base at V and 0 bases at J, with 8 bases between. In germline, CDR1 is SGHNT, CDR2 YENEEA.